This TCR beta chain came from a study of identical twins (dated by TCRdb to 2016 to 2017). For the wider study: TCR alpha and beta repertoires from monozygotic twins, unrelated adults of various ages and cord blood were deep-sequenced to test whether fetal clonotypes persist. To rule out contamination, the twin experiments were replicated at different times with different library preparation protocols.

The junction carries 14 bases between V and J, which are trimmed by 5 bases and 6 bases respectively. The CDR3, from cysteine to phenylalanine, totals 14 residues. Only CDR3 DNA remains: 42 bases, in frame from the first base. CDR1 and CDR2 are read off the germline V gene as SGHAT and FQNNGV. The sample holds a few counts of this clonotype. What this receptor recognizes is not known. Base qualities are missing; no much larger clone stands one base away. What the study reported, not specific to this receptor: Zero-insertion analyses could be partly confounded by invariant T cells such as MAIT and iNKT, although diverse VJ usage argued against such confounding for most clonotypes. Because the same donors could not be followed over many years, the conclusions relied on cross-sectional statistical analysis. In monozygotic twins, recombination models systematically underestimated out-of-frame TCR alpha sharing, but the models matched the sharing seen between unrelated individuals. A weaker excess of twin sharing was found in beta out-of-frame sequences because the signal-to-noise ratio was lowered by fewer shared sequences. Compared with coincidental sharing between unrelated individuals, out-of-frame TCR alpha sequences shared between twins had an excess of sequences with low generation probability. Fewer insertions were carried by abundant cord blood beta clonotypes; a weaker similar trend was observed in young adult naive repertoires, while no such trend was observed in memory repertoires.

The library was generated by 5' RACE. Reads for this sample came from an Illumina HiSeq 2000. Template switching added a universal primer binding site, and the final cDNA carried a unique molecular identifier that allowed TCR cDNA molecules to be counted accurately. Specific primers in the conserved constant-segment region were used to synthesize first-strand cDNA for the TCR alpha and beta chains. To control for contamination, every cDNA library carried two barcodes: a SMART-Mk sample barcode plus Illumina barcodes. TruSeq adapter sequences and Illumina sample barcodes were added in two successive PCR steps. Sequencing of the TCR alpha and beta cDNA libraries was done on the Illumina HiSeq platform using custom primers. Concerning the study's data processing: Raw reads were processed with MiGEC to extract unique molecular identifiers, and MiXCR was used to determine CDR3 positions. Recombination models were inferred per individual with the repgenHMM and IGoR tools using an EM algorithm. The analysis of shared clonotypes was done with the tcR package in R, with sharing normalized by the product of cloneset sizes. To study raw recombination free of thymic and clonal selection effects, out-of-frame nonproductive sequences were analyzed. TCRdb applied fastp at Q25 and MiXCR to the public reads, then kept only in-frame beta chains. Merged by CDR3 protein, the rows form single entries marked with the most common genes and DNA. These V and J calls rely on TCRdb rather than the paper's analysis. The sample table contains some 1,600,000 distinct CDR3 sequences; only one count was recorded for under 35% of them. Around 0.3% of the sample lies in the top ten.

Every donor in the study was a healthy Caucasian. The sequence derives from a newborn girl in good health. Sequencing was carried out using cord blood. The chain was built from TRBV11-2 and TRBJ2-1; the D gene is tentatively TRBD1 or TRBD2, each matching 5 bases. In nucleotide form, the sequence is TGTGCCAGCAGCCCGTTTGGGGGTCTCAATGAGCAGTTCTTC. Its protein is CASSPFGGLNEQFF.